This T cell receptor beta chain was recovered during a study of blood T cell repertoires in COVID-19. Across the study: Acute and convalescent COVID-19 samples came from the United States, Italy and Spain.

Authors' processing steps: Counts of nucleated cells, estimated from reference gene primer amplification, were obtained. Here immunoSEQ multiplex PCR was the method, and the copy in TCRdb shows in-frame clones only, minus some. The DNA was the basis for D and trimming; V, J and clone size are from that table. Counted here are 100,000 or so clones, 70% to 80% occurring once; the ten biggest clones make up roughly 24%. V lost 5 bases and J 7 bases, leaving 14 bases between the germline ends. The CDR3 has 12 amino acids. Germline loops: CDR1 GTSNPN, CDR2 SVGIG (reference sequence). The chain recombines TRBV30 with TRBJ1-2; D possibly corresponds to TRBD1 (5 bases). This clonotype was sampled from a human donor in a cohort sampled during active COVID-19. The specimen sequenced was peripheral blood. CDR3 DNA sequence: TGTGCCTGGCGGGGGGTTGCGGGTGGCTACACCTTC. Translation gives CAWRGVAGGYTF.